This is a list of T cell receptor beta chains from one sample in a study of blood T cell repertoires in COVID-19. This table comes from immunoSEQ multiplex PCR, and its TCRdb copy is limited to in-frame clones, with some not included. The table has 250,000 to 350,000 clones, about 82% seen once. The sample comprised peripheral blood. Receptor source: a woman aged 50 to 60 with acute or convalescent COVID-19. Both conserved end residues are part of each CDR3. D genes are given only for firm matches.

CDR3aa	CDR3nt	d_gene	v_gene	j_gene
CASSPEPGGGELFF	TGTGCCAGCAGCCCCGAACCAGGGGGCGGGGAGCTGTTTTTT	TRBD1	TRBV7-3	TRBJ2-2
CASSSLSALSSYNEQFF	TGCGCCAGCAGCTCCCTTTCCGCGCTAAGCTCCTACAATGAGCAGTTCTTC	NA	TRBV5-1	TRBJ2-1
CASSIDPLAGGPWSQFF	TGTGCCAGTAGTATAGACCCCCTAGCGGGAGGGCCATGGTCCCAGTTCTTC	TRBD2	TRBV19	TRBJ2-1
CASTREAGRYEQYF	TGTGCCAGCACACGGGAGGCGGGAAGGTACGAGCAGTACTTC	TRBD2	TRBV2	TRBJ2-7
CASSWNPTGDPGNTIYF	TGCGCCAGCAGCTGGAATCCGACAGGGGATCCTGGAAACACCATATATTTT	TRBD1	TRBV5-1	TRBJ1-3
CASSYDERGQKINTEAFF	TGTGCCAGCAGTTACGACGAGAGGGGACAGAAGATTAACACTGAAGCTTTCTTT	TRBD1	TRBV6-2/TRBV6-3	TRBJ1-1
CASSPGQGSVVQPQHF	TGCGCCAGCAGCCCGGGACAGGGGAGTGTTGTTCAGCCCCAGCATTTT	TRBD1	TRBV5-1	TRBJ1-5
CASSILDRAYNSPLHF	TGCGCCAGCAGCATCCTCGACAGGGCCTATAATTCACCCCTCCACTTT	TRBD1	TRBV5-1	TRBJ1-6
CASSDRVRNTIYF	TGTGCCAGTTCGGACAGGGTACGAAACACCATATATTTT	TRBD1	TRBV6-6	TRBJ1-3
CASSIREGWTEAFF	TGTGCCAGTAGTATAAGGGAGGGTTGGACTGAAGCTTTCTTT	NA	TRBV19	TRBJ1-1
CASKVGQGLGYTF	TGTGCCAGCAAAGTAGGGCAGGGACTTGGCTACACCTTC	NA	TRBV6-5	TRBJ1-2
CASSLGARQETQYF	TGTGCCAGCAGCTTAGGGGCCCGCCAAGAGACCCAGTACTTC	NA	TRBV7-2	TRBJ2-5
CATSSNPGLADNEQFF	TGTGCCACCAGCAGTAATCCGGGACTAGCGGACAATGAGCAGTTCTTC	TRBD2	TRBV15	TRBJ2-1
CASSWGTGSYYGYTF	TGCGCCAGCAGCTGGGGGACAGGATCCTACTATGGCTACACCTTC	TRBD1	TRBV5-1	TRBJ1-2
CASSLSGRGEAFF	TGTGCCAGCAGTTTAAGTGGCAGAGGAGAAGCTTTCTTT	NA	TRBV12-3/TRBV12-4	TRBJ1-1
CASSFGLAGGMETQYF	TGTGCCAGCAGCTTCGGACTAGCGGGAGGTATGGAGACCCAGTACTTC	TRBD2	TRBV5-4	TRBJ2-5
CASSLGLADSYEQYF	TGCGCCAGCAGCTTAGGACTAGCGGACTCCTACGAGCAGTACTTC	TRBD2	TRBV5-1	TRBJ2-7
CASSRQGSEQFF	TGTGCCAGCAGCCGACAGGGGAGTGAGCAGTTCTTC	TRBD1	TRBV7-8	TRBJ2-1